This is a list of T cell receptor beta chains from one sample in a study of cytotoxic CD8 clonotypes in ibrutinib-treated CLL. Only in-frame clones appear in the TCRdb table, and some are missing; sequencing was by immunoSEQ multiplex PCR. The table records around 300,000 clones, around four fifths of them present only once. The material was PBMCs, obtained before ibrutinib treatment. These receptors all come from a human donor with chronic lymphocytic leukemia. Each CDR3 is given with its conserved first and last residue. Fields, in order: J gene, clone size, V gene, D gene, CDR3 DNA, CDR3 protein. D genes are given only for firm matches. Size is stated for part of the rows, as once, few or many counts, or as a class when the clone is expanded.

j_gene: TRBJ2-5; abundance: -; v_gene: TRBV18; d_gene: -; CDR3nt: TGTGCCAGCTCACCACCGGGAGAGGGAATAGAGACCCAGTACTTC; CDR3aa: CASSPPGEGIETQYF
j_gene: TRBJ1-1; abundance: -; v_gene: TRBV5-4; d_gene: TRBD1; CDR3nt: TGTGCCAGCAGCTCGGACAGGGCCAACACTGAAGCTTTCTTT; CDR3aa: CASSSDRANTEAFF
j_gene: TRBJ1-2; abundance: few; v_gene: TRBV6-1; d_gene: -; CDR3nt: TGTGCCAGCATCTCCGACGGGGGCTTGTACTATGGCTACACCTTC; CDR3aa: CASISDGGLYYGYTF
j_gene: TRBJ2-7; abundance: -; v_gene: TRBV15; d_gene: -; CDR3nt: TGTGCCACCAGCAGGGGCGGGACCTCCTACGAGCAGTACTTC; CDR3aa: CATSRGGTSYEQYF
j_gene: TRBJ2-7; abundance: -; v_gene: TRBV5-1; d_gene: -; CDR3nt: TGCGCCAGCAGCCGAACCGGCAGCTCCTACGAGCAGTACTTC; CDR3aa: CASSRTGSSYEQYF
j_gene: TRBJ1-6; abundance: -; v_gene: TRBV5-1; d_gene: -; CDR3nt: TGCGCCAGCAGCTTGGACCGGGATACCCTCCACTTT; CDR3aa: CASSLDRDTLHF
j_gene: TRBJ2-7; abundance: -; v_gene: TRBV11-2; d_gene: TRBD2; CDR3nt: TGTGCCAGCAGCCCCCGGGGTGGATCGGGGGCTAGCGGGTACGAGCAGTACTTC; CDR3aa: CASSPRGGSGASGYEQYF
j_gene: TRBJ1-2; abundance: few; v_gene: TRBV6-1; d_gene: TRBD1; CDR3nt: TGTGCCAGCAGGAGGCAGGGGGCGCTTGGCTACACCTTC; CDR3aa: CASRRQGALGYTF
j_gene: TRBJ2-7; abundance: -; v_gene: TRBV6-5; d_gene: -; CDR3nt: TGTGCCAGCAGTTACTCGTTCAGGGGATACGAGCAGTACTTC; CDR3aa: CASSYSFRGYEQYF
j_gene: TRBJ2-5; abundance: -; v_gene: TRBV27; d_gene: -; CDR3nt: TGTGCCAGCAGTCGGGCCTCCGATTTTCAAGAGACCCAGTACTTC; CDR3aa: CASSRASDFQETQYF
j_gene: TRBJ2-7; abundance: -; v_gene: TRBV6-6; d_gene: -; CDR3nt: TGTGCCAGCAGTTACTCCAGACGGAGCTCCTACGAGCAGTACTTC; CDR3aa: CASSYSRRSSYEQYF
j_gene: TRBJ2-7; abundance: -; v_gene: TRBV19; d_gene: TRBD1; CDR3nt: TGTGCCAGTAGTCCGGGACAGGGGAACTACGAGCAGTACTTC; CDR3aa: CASSPGQGNYEQYF
j_gene: TRBJ1-5; abundance: few; v_gene: TRBV7-8; d_gene: TRBD1; CDR3nt: TGTGCCAGCAGCTTACTCAAATTAGGGGACAGACAACGGGATCAGCCCCAGCATTTT; CDR3aa: CASSLLKLGDRQRDQPQHF
j_gene: TRBJ2-3; abundance: -; v_gene: TRBV20-1; d_gene: -; CDR3nt: TGCAGTGTAGAGGGAACAGATACGCAGTATTTT; CDR3aa: CSVEGTDTQYF
j_gene: TRBJ1-4; abundance: few; v_gene: TRBV27; d_gene: -; CDR3nt: TGTGCCAGCACCGATAGGGAGAACGAAAAACTGTTTTTT; CDR3aa: CASTDRENEKLFF
j_gene: TRBJ2-7; abundance: -; v_gene: TRBV6-5; d_gene: -; CDR3nt: TGTGCCAGCAGTTACTCAGGGCTTCGGGGACACTACGAGCAGTACTTC; CDR3aa: CASSYSGLRGHYEQYF
j_gene: TRBJ2-7; abundance: -; v_gene: TRBV7-8; d_gene: -; CDR3nt: TGTGCCAGCAGCTTAAGGGCCATTGGGGGCGAGCAGTACTTC; CDR3aa: CASSLRAIGGEQYF
j_gene: TRBJ2-5; abundance: -; v_gene: TRBV18; d_gene: -; CDR3nt: TGTGCCAGCTCAGGGGCCGGCCAAGAGACCCAGTACTTC; CDR3aa: CASSGAGQETQYF
j_gene: TRBJ2-3; abundance: -; v_gene: TRBV9; d_gene: -; CDR3nt: TGTGCCAGCAGCGTTCGAGGACTACCCACAGATACGCAGTATTTT; CDR3aa: CASSVRGLPTDTQYF
j_gene: TRBJ2-7; abundance: -; v_gene: TRBV9; d_gene: TRBD2; CDR3nt: TGTGCCAGCAGCGTAGGGCTAGCGGGAGACTACGAGCAGTACTTC; CDR3aa: CASSVGLAGDYEQYF
j_gene: TRBJ1-1; abundance: few; v_gene: TRBV28; d_gene: -; CDR3nt: TGTGCCAGCAGTTCACCCCGGGGCAGCATGAACACTGAAGCTTTCTTT; CDR3aa: CASSSPRGSMNTEAFF
j_gene: TRBJ1-5; abundance: -; v_gene: TRBV4-1; d_gene: -; CDR3nt: TGCGCCAGCAGCCATTTGAATCAGCCCCAGCATTTT; CDR3aa: CASSHLNQPQHF
j_gene: TRBJ1-2; abundance: -; v_gene: TRBV30; d_gene: -; CDR3nt: TGTGCCTGGACGCCCCGCTGGGTTAGAGTGGATGGCTACACCTTC; CDR3aa: CAWTPRWVRVDGYTF
j_gene: TRBJ1-1; abundance: once; v_gene: TRBV5-1; d_gene: TRBD1; CDR3nt: TGCGCCAGCAGCCCAACCAGGGGGTTAACTGAAGCTTTCTTT; CDR3aa: CASSPTRGLTEAFF
j_gene: TRBJ2-7; abundance: once; v_gene: TRBV20-1; d_gene: -; CDR3nt: TGCAGTGCAGGATCCTCCTACGAGCAGTACTTC; CDR3aa: CSAGSSYEQYF
j_gene: TRBJ1-1; abundance: -; v_gene: TRBV4-3; d_gene: -; CDR3nt: TGCGCCAGCAGCCTAACTGCATCGTCCACTGAAGCTTTCTTT; CDR3aa: CASSLTASSTEAFF
j_gene: TRBJ1-1; abundance: -; v_gene: TRBV29-1; d_gene: -; CDR3nt: TGCAGCGTAAAGACAGGAGGAAACACTGAAGCTTTCTTT; CDR3aa: CSVKTGGNTEAFF
j_gene: TRBJ2-2; abundance: -; v_gene: TRBV29-1; d_gene: -; CDR3nt: TGCAGCGTTGTATCCCCAAACACCGGGGAGCTGTTTTTT; CDR3aa: CSVVSPNTGELFF
j_gene: TRBJ2-7; abundance: -; v_gene: TRBV6-1; d_gene: -; CDR3nt: TGTGCCAGCAGTGAATGGGAGGGGGCCTACGAGCAGTACTTC; CDR3aa: CASSEWEGAYEQYF
j_gene: TRBJ1-5; abundance: -; v_gene: TRBV4-1; d_gene: -; CDR3nt: TGCGCCAGCAGCCAAGTGGGGAGGGGTCCTCAGCCCCAGCATTTT; CDR3aa: CASSQVGRGPQPQHF
j_gene: TRBJ1-1; abundance: -; v_gene: TRBV5-5; d_gene: -; CDR3nt: TGTGCCAGCAGCTTTGACCGGGGGCTGAGAGCTTTCTTT; CDR3aa: CASSFDRGLRAFF
j_gene: TRBJ2-3; abundance: -; v_gene: TRBV7-2; d_gene: TRBD2; CDR3nt: TGTGCCAGCAGCTTAGTAGCGGGAGAAGCAGATACGCAGTATTTT; CDR3aa: CASSLVAGEADTQYF
j_gene: TRBJ2-2; abundance: few; v_gene: TRBV6-5; d_gene: -; CDR3nt: TGTGCCGGAAGGAGGGACAGAGGTTACACCGGGGAGCTGTTTTTT; CDR3aa: CAGRRDRGYTGELFF
j_gene: TRBJ2-7; abundance: once; v_gene: TRBV6-5; d_gene: -; CDR3nt: TGTGCCAGCAGTGCACCGGGAGCGAGAGACGAGCAGTACTTC; CDR3aa: CASSAPGARDEQYF
j_gene: TRBJ1-1; abundance: -; v_gene: TRBV30; d_gene: -; CDR3nt: TGTGCCTGGAGTGTACACGGGGGTCATACTGAAGCTTTCTTT; CDR3aa: CAWSVHGGHTEAFF
j_gene: TRBJ1-4; abundance: -; v_gene: TRBV11-2; d_gene: -; CDR3nt: TGTGCCAGAACCCGGGCCTTCAATGAAAAACTGTTTTTT; CDR3aa: CARTRAFNEKLFF
j_gene: TRBJ1-2; abundance: -; v_gene: TRBV27; d_gene: -; CDR3nt: TGTGCCAGCACTCCGGGACCGAGTTCGCAGGGCTACACCTTC; CDR3aa: CASTPGPSSQGYTF